Below are 27 T cell receptor beta chains sequenced from a single sample in a study of T cells in localized non-small cell lung cancer. Clones were read by immunoSEQ multiplex PCR, and TCRdb kept only the in-frame ones, dropping some. The sample consists of some 85,000 clones, less than 85% of them appearing once. This specimen was PBMCs, taken before any cancer treatment. All receptors derive from a man aged 35-75 years with stage II squamous cell lung carcinoma.

This clone showed up many times. The chain combines TRBV7-8 with TRBJ2-5, with a possible D match to TRBD1 (6 bases). CDR3 size: 13 residues. CDR1 SGHVS and CDR2 FQNEAQ come from the germline V gene. Trimming cost V 5 bases and J 2 bases, with 9 bases left between them. Written as DNA, the CDR3 is TGTGCCAGCAGCCCTAGGGGGCAAGAGACCCAGTACTTC. This encodes CASSPRGQETQYF.

The chain employs TRBV6-1 and TRBJ2-1; 7 bases are a match to TRBD2. Trimming removed 11 bases from V and 1 base from J; junction bases left unmatched: 8. The CDR3 loop spans 14 amino acids. CDR1 is MNHNS and CDR2 is SASEGT in the germline V gene. Here the CDR3 DNA reads TGTGCCGGGTCAGGGAGGGGATCCTACAATGAGCAGTTCTTC. Translated: CAGSGRGSYNEQFF.

The chain carries TRBV7-2 and TRBJ2-7; 9 positions match TRBD2. This CDR3 is 14 amino acids long. CDR1 SGHTA and CDR2 FQGNSA come from the germline V gene. After removal of 2 bases from V and 6 bases from J, the junction contained 5 bases not matched to a gene. Here the CDR3 reads CASSLTGLAPEQYF. The CDR3 DNA sequence: TGTGCCAGCAGCTTAACGGGACTAGCACCCGAGCAGTACTTC. Drawing the rest from reference TRBV7-2 and TRBJ2-7, the complete variable domain is GAGVSQSPSNKVTEKGKDVELRCDPISGHTALYWYRQSLGQGLEFLIYFQGNSAPDKSGLPSDRFSAERTGGSVSTLTIQRTQQEDSAVYLCASSLTGLAPEQYFGPGTRLTVT.

This chain links TRBV30 with TRBJ2-2, with TRBD2 matching 15 bases. From germline, CDR1 is GTSNPN and CDR2 SVGIG (reference sequence). The CDR3 extends over 16 amino acids. After removal of 3 bases from V and 5 bases from J, the junction contained 4 bases not matched to a gene. CDR3 coding DNA: TGTGCCTGGAGCGGGACTAGCGGGAGGTCTACCGGGGAGCTGTTTTTT. This codes for CAWSGTSGRSTGELFF.

The chain has TRBV6-5 and TRBJ1-2; D is possibly TRBD1 (6 bases). V shed 2 bases and J shed 4 bases, with 11 bases lying between them. Germline V gene data show CDR1 as MNHEY and CDR2 as SVGAGI. The CDR3 is 14 amino acids. The CDR3 loop reads CASSYATGTYGYTF. The CDR3 DNA reads as TGTGCCAGCAGTTACGCGACAGGTACCTATGGCTACACCTTC.

This chain's CDR3 is CASSLYYGYTF. The CDR3 region has the DNA TGTGCCAGCAGCTTATACTATGGCTACACCTTC. The chain uses TRBV7-2 and TRBJ1-2, with D hard to call. The CDR3 sequence is 11 residues long. The V gene's germline CDR1 is SGHTA and CDR2 FQGNSA. The germline V and J ends were trimmed by 2 bases and 3 bases, with 1 base remaining between them. Full variable domain (missing parts from reference TRBV7-2 and TRBJ1-2): GAGVSQSPSNKVTEKGKDVELRCDPISGHTALYWYRQSLGQGLEFLIYFQGNSAPDKSGLPSDRFSAERTGGSVSTLTIQRTQQEDSAVYLCASSLYYGYTFGSGTRLTVV.

V usage is TRBV6-6 and J usage is TRBJ2-5, with 9 bases lining up with TRBD2. CDR1 is MNHNY and CDR2 is SVGAGI in the germline V gene (reference sequence). J gave up 2 bases and V 5 bases, and 6 bases lay outside the gene matches. The CDR3 has 15 residues. CDR3 residues: CASSTRTSVQETQYF. CDR3 DNA: TGTGCCAGCAGTACCCGGACTAGCGTACAAGAGACCCAGTACTTC.

Sample share makes this clone medium-sized. The chain links TRBV4-2 to TRBJ1-1, with TRBD1 as a possible D gene (5 bases). V was shortened by 10 bases and J by 5 bases, with 20 bases between the two germline ends. Germline values: CDR1 LGHNA, CDR2 YNFKEQ. There are 14 residues in the CDR3. The CDR3 loop reads CATAAVGGSTEAFF. CDR3 sequence (DNA): TGTGCCACCGCAGCCGTGGGGGGATCAACTGAAGCTTTCTTT.

The chain uses TRBV18 and TRBJ1-1, with D hard to call. The CDR3 is made up of 13 amino acids. V was cut by 3 bases and J by 2 bases, with 7 bases left in between. Germline values: CDR1 KGHSH, CDR2 LQKENI. The chain's CDR3 is CASSPQSNTEAFF. In nucleotides, the CDR3 is TGTGCCAGCTCACCCCAATCTAACACTGAAGCTTTCTTT. Filled out from reference TRBV18 and TRBJ1-1, the complete variable domain reads NAGVMQNPRHLVRRRGQEARLRCSPMKGHSHVYWYRQLPEEGLKFMVYLQKENIIDESGMPKERFSAEFPKEGPSILRIQQVVRGDSAAYFCASSPQSNTEAFFGQGTRLTVV.

This clone occurred once. This chain connects TRBV28 to TRBJ2-3, with D maybe TRBD2 (7 bases). This CDR3 is built from 15 residues. The germline gives CDR1 MDHEN, CDR2 SYDVKM. V was trimmed by 7 bases and J by 4 bases, leaving 18 bases between them. In nucleotides, the CDR3 is TGTGCCAGCAAGGGGGGGGGAGCGGAGGCAGATACGCAGTATTTT. Translating it yields CASKGGGAEADTQYF.

The chain joins TRBV10-3 to TRBJ2-7, with 8 bases that match TRBD1. The CDR3 sequence is 12 residues long. Germline assignment: CDR1 ENHRY and CDR2 SYGVKD. The trim removed 8 bases at V and 3 bases at J, leaving 3 bases unmatched. The CDR3 bases are TGTGCCATCGCCACAGGGGGCTACGAGCAGTACTTC. This encodes CAIATGGYEQYF.

CDR3 loop: CASSQGQGWDTIYF. CDR3 nucleotides: TGCGCCAGCAGCCAGGGACAGGGTTGGGACACCATATATTTT. The chain uses TRBV5-1 and TRBJ1-3, with 9 positions matching TRBD1. The CDR3 length is 14 residues. V trimming: 4 bases; J trimming: 8 bases; junction bases outside the gene matches: 7. Looked up from germline, CDR1 is SGHRS and CDR2 is YFSETQ.

The gene calls are TRBV28 and TRBJ2-6, with 8 bases lining up with TRBD1. V was clipped by 8 bases and J by 1 base; unmatched bases: 4. The CDR3 loop spans 15 amino acids. CDR1 is MDHEN and CDR2 is SYDVKM in the germline V gene. For the CDR3, the DNA is TGTGCCAGCCGTCAGGGGGCTTCTGGGGCCAACGTCCTGACTTTC. This codes for CASRQGASGANVLTF. Together with reference TRBV28 and TRBJ2-6, the CDR3 gives the full variable domain: DVKVTQSSRYLVKRTGEKVFLECVQDMDHENMFWYRQDPGLGLRLIYFSYDVKMKEKGDIPEGYSVSREKKERFSLILESASTNQTSMYLCASRQGASGANVLTFGAGSRLTVL.

The chain uses TRBV29-1 and TRBJ2-6; 10 nucleotides match TRBD1. CDR3 length: 15 residues. V was clipped by 4 bases and J by 4 bases; unmatched bases: 4. The V gene's germline CDR1 is SQVTM and CDR2 ANQGSEA. CDR3 DNA: TGCAGCGTTGGGGACAGGGGTGCAGGGGCCAACGTCCTGACTTTC. Amino acid sequence: CSVGDRGAGANVLTF.

The chain links TRBV5-5 to TRBJ2-7, with 11 bases aligning to TRBD1. V was pared by 4 bases and J by 0 bases, with 3 bases of the junction left unmatched. The CDR3 is 15 residues long. Germline CDR1 reads SGHKS; CDR2 reads YYEKEE (reference sequence). The CDR3, as DNA: TGTGCCAGCAGCAGGGACAGGGGGACCTCCTACGAGCAGTACTTC. It yields the protein CASSRDRGTSYEQYF.

The chain is built from TRBV7-6 and TRBJ2-5; perhaps TRBD2 as D (6 bases). Trimming left V 4 bases short and J 5 bases short, with 14 bases between. CDR1 and CDR2 (germline): SGHVS, FNYEAQ. The CDR3 runs 14 residues. In DNA form, the CDR3 reads TGTGCCAGCAGCTCGTCGGTGAGCGGGGAGACCCAGTACTTC. This encodes CASSSSVSGETQYF. The variable domain in full, completed from reference TRBV7-6 and TRBJ2-5, reads GAGVSQSPRYKVTKRGQDVALRCDPISGHVSLYWYRQALGQGPEFLTYFNYEAQQDKSGLPNDRFSAERPEGSISTLTIQRTEQRDSAMYRCASSSSVSGETQYFGPGTRLLVL.

This clone appeared once. V usage is TRBV30 and J usage is TRBJ2-2; weak D call: TRBD2 (6 bases). CDR3 length: 14 amino acids. With 5 bases removed from V and 1 base from J, the gap between germline ends came to 11 bases. Per germline, CDR1 GTSNPN and CDR2 SVGIG (reference sequence). CDR3: CAWSPGVNTGELFF. The CDR3 DNA reads TGTGCCTGGTCCCCGGGAGTGAACACCGGGGAGCTGTTTTTT. Looking up the rest from reference TRBV30 and TRBJ2-2 gives the full variable domain: SQTIHQWPATLVQPVGSPLSLECTVEGTSNPNLYWYRQAAGRGLQLLFYSVGIGQISSEVPQNLSASRPQDRQFILSSKKLLLSDSGFYLCAWSPGVNTGELFFGEGSRLTVL.

The chain joins TRBV30 to TRBJ1-1; 7 nucleotides align to TRBD1. Germline lookup yields CDR1 GTSNPN and CDR2 SVGIG (reference sequence). The CDR3 is 13 residues long. Trimming cost V 5 bases and J 1 base; bases outside gene matches: 4. The chain's CDR3 is CAWVRGPNTEAFF. CDR3 sequence (DNA): TGTGCCTGGGTGAGGGGGCCGAACACTGAAGCTTTCTTT.

The chain carries TRBV6-5 and TRBJ2-1; D might be TRBD2 (6 bases). The CDR3 extends over 15 amino acids. The germline V and J ends were trimmed by 6 bases and 2 bases, with 14 bases remaining between them. CDR1 is MNHEY, CDR2 SVGAGI, per germline. The CDR3 loop is CASSTRRDPYNEQFF. The CDR3 DNA reads TGTGCCAGCAGCACACGGCGGGACCCCTACAATGAGCAGTTCTTC.

This clone has only a few counts. The chain is built from TRBV27 and TRBJ1-2, with 7 bases aligning to TRBD1. Germline V gene data show CDR1 as MNHEY and CDR2 as SMNVEV (reference sequence). The CDR3 sequence is 15 residues long. J was trimmed by 1 base and V by 6 bases; bases with no gene match: 8. The CDR3 reads CASRGTAQLNYGYTF. The DNA of the CDR3 is TGTGCCAGCAGAGGGACAGCTCAACTTAACTATGGCTACACCTTC.

The V gene is TRBV19, the J gene TRBJ1-2, with D uncertain. Trimming pared 7 bases from V and 4 bases from J, leaving 16 bases between. The CDR3 consists of 14 residues. CDR1 LNHDA and CDR2 SQIVND come from the germline V gene (reference sequence). This CDR3 reads CASKFGPGSYGYTF. In DNA, the CDR3 is TGTGCCAGTAAATTCGGCCCGGGGAGCTATGGCTACACCTTC.

V and J are TRBV14 and TRBJ1-1; D gene ambiguous. Trimming took 5 bases from V and 4 from J, leaving 14 bases between them. The germline V gene encodes CDR1 SGHDN and CDR2 FVKESK. The CDR3 is made up of 14 amino acids. CDR3 nucleotides: TGTGCCAGCAGCAAAAGAGGGCGAGGCACTGAAGCTTTCTTT. It is translated as CASSKRGRGTEAFF.

This rearrangement joins TRBV5-3 to TRBJ1-1; TRBD1 agrees at 8 bases. TRBV5-3 is placed among ORFs of uncertain function. The J segment lost 4 bases and the V segment lost 7 bases, leaving 15 bases of the junction unmatched. There are 16 residues in the CDR3. The CDR3 protein is CARRQQMDRVPTEAFF. The CDR3, as DNA: TGTGCCAGACGGCAACAAATGGACAGGGTGCCCACTGAAGCTTTCTTT.

The chain uses TRBV5-1 and TRBJ2-7, with D possibly being TRBD1 or TRBD2 (6 bases each). The CDR3 extends over 14 amino acids. With 3 bases removed from V and 4 bases from J, the gap between germline ends came to 14 bases. Per germline, CDR1 SGHRS and CDR2 YFSETQ. The chain's CDR3 is CASSSGPGAYEQYF. CDR3 DNA: TGCGCCAGCAGCTCAGGTCCGGGGGCGTACGAGCAGTACTTC.

The chain combines TRBV28 with TRBJ1-4; D remains unclear. CDR3 length: 14 residues. The V end was cut by 5 bases, the J end by 8 bases, with 15 bases between. Germline V gene lookup returns CDR1 MDHEN and CDR2 SYDVKM. The CDR3 DNA is TGTGCCAGCAGTAAGGGCACCCCAAGGGAAAAACTGTTTTTT. Translated: CASSKGTPREKLFF.

This clone appeared once. The chain is built from TRBV10-3 and TRBJ2-1; D gene unclear. The V and J ends lost 10 bases and 5 bases respectively, with 15 bases between them. The V gene's germline CDR1 is ENHRY and CDR2 SYGVKD. CDR3 size: 13 residues. In DNA, the CDR3 is TGTGCCAGCACCGACATGAGGAACAATGAGCAGTTCTTC. This sequence encodes CASTDMRNNEQFF.

This clone was picked up a small number of times. This sequence joins TRBV18 and TRBJ2-7, with 12 bases aligning to TRBD2. V trimming: 2 bases; J trimming: 7 bases; junction bases outside the gene matches: 6. The CDR3 length is 15 residues. In germline, CDR1 is KGHSH, CDR2 LQKENI. In nucleotides, the CDR3 is TGTGCCAGCTCACCATCACTAGCGGGAGGAGGTGAGCAGTACTTC. Translation gives CASSPSLAGGGEQYF.